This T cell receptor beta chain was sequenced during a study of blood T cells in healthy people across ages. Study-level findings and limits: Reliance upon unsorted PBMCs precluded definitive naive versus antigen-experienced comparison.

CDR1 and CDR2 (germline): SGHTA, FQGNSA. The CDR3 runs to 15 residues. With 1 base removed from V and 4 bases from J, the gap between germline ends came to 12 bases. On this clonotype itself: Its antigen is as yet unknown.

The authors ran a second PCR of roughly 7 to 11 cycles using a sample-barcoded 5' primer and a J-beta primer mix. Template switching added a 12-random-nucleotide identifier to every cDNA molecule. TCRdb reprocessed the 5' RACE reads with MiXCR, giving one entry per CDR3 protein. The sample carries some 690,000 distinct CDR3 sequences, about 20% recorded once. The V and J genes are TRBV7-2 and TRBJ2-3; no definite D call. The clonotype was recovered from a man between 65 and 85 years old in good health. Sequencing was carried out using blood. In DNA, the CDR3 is TGTGCCAGCAGCTTAGAGGGTCTCTTCTCAGATACGCAGTATTTT. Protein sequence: CASSLEGLFSDTQYF. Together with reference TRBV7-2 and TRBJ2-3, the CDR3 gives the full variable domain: GAGVSQSPSNKVTEKGKDVELRCDPISGHTALYWYRQSLGQGLEFLIYFQGNSAPDKSGLPSDRFSAERTGGSVSTLTIQRTQQEDSAVYLCASSLEGLFSDTQYFGPGTRLTVL.